This T cell receptor (beta chain) was recorded in a study of T cells in localized non-small cell lung cancer. The table came from immunoSEQ multiplex PCR; TCRdb's copy has only in-frame clones and leaves some out. Here the sample spans roughly 24,000 clones, 75% to 90% being singletons. CDR1 SGHTS and CDR2 YDEGEE come from the germline V gene. V was clipped by 0 bases and J by 4 bases, with 7 bases between them. CDR3 length: 14 amino acids. The chain links TRBV5-8 to TRBJ1-4; D not certain. The sample here was peripheral blood, taken before any cancer treatment. The clonotype originates from a man aged 40 to 69 with stage I squamous cell lung carcinoma. The DNA of the CDR3 is TGTGCCAGCAGCTTGGGAGGGATTAATGAAAAACTGTTTTTT. It is translated as CASSLGGINEKLFF.